This T cell receptor beta chain was sequenced for a study of blood T cell repertoires in COVID-19. Whole-study context: Sample material is recorded as cDNA or gDNA derived from T cells, B-cell-depleted T cells, or PBMCs.

TCRdb's table, derived via immunoSEQ multiplex PCR, lists solely in-frame clones and lacks some. This table holds 310,000 or so clones, 90% found once. CDR3 size: 15 residues. The J segment lost 2 bases and the V segment lost 2 bases, leaving 5 bases of the junction unmatched. Looked up from germline, CDR1 is SGHTA and CDR2 is FQGTGA. The rearrangement uses TRBV7-3 and TRBJ2-7; 8 bases line up with TRBD1. This TCR was recovered from a young woman with acute COVID-19. Sequencing input: PBMCs or T cells enriched from blood (not recorded which). Here the CDR3 reads CASSLSDRAPYEQYF. Written as DNA, the CDR3 is TGTGCCAGCAGCTTATCGGACAGGGCCCCCTACGAGCAGTACTTC.